Listed below are T cell receptor beta chains from one sample, sequenced in a study of blood T cell repertoires in COVID-19. Sequenced by immunoSEQ multiplex PCR; TCRdb stores in-frame clones only, minus some. The table lists around 400,000 clones, 89% of them singletons, with over 1% in the top ten. The sample comprised peripheral blood. These receptors all stem from a man aged 40-50 years with acute or convalescent COVID-19. Each CDR3 is given without its conserved first and last residue. Each record gives: CDR3 length, J gene, V gene, CDR3 protein.

14 TRBJ1-1 TRBV7-8 ASSLGPDAGGTEAF
14 TRBJ2-3 TRBV3-1/TRBV3-2 ASSRGLAGDTDTQY
11 TRBJ1-2 TRBV5-6 ASSLVPDYGYT
13 TRBJ2-1 TRBV19 ASSVGTRGYNEQF
15 TRBJ1-5 TRBV28 ASSFPGQFYSNQPQH
12 TRBJ2-7 TRBV16 ASSQLGGNYEQY
12 TRBJ1-1 TRBV6-2/TRBV6-3 ASSYSRVGSKAF
14 TRBJ2-7 TRBV12-5 ASGLASSGSAYEQY
14 TRBJ2-3 TRBV7-2 ASSLAWREWRDTQY
11 TRBJ2-7 TRBV2 AATGTGGLEQY
13 TRBJ2-1 TRBV10-3 AISVGQGARNEQF